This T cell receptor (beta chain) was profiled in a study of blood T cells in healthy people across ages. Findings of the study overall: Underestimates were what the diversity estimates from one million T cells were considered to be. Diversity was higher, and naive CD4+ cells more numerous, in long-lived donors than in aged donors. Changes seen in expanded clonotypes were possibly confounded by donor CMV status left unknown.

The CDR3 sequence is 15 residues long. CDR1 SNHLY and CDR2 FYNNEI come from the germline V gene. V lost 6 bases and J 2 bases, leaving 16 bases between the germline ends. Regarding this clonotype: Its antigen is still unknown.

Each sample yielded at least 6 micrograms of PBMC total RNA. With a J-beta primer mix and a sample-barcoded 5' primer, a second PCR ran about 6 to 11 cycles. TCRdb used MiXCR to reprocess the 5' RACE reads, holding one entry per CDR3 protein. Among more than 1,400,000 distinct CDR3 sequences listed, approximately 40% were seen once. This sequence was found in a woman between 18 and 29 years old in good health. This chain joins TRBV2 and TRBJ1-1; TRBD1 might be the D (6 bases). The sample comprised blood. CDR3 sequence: CASSYRALSNTEAFF. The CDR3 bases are TGTGCCAGCAGCTACAGGGCCCTCTCCAACACTGAAGCTTTCTTT.